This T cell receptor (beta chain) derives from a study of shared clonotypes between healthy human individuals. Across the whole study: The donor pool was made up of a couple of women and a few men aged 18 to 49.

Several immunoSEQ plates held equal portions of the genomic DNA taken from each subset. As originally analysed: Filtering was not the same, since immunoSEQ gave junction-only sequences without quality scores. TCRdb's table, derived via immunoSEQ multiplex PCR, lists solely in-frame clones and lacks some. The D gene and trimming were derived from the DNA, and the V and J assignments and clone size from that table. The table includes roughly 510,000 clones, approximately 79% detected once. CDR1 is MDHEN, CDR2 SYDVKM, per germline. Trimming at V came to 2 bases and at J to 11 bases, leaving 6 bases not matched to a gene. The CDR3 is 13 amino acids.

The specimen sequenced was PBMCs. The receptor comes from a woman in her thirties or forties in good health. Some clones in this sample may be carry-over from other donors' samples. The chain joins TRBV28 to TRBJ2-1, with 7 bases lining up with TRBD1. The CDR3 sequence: CASSLPSRGKQFF. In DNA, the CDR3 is TGTGCCAGCAGTTTACCCAGCAGGGGGAAGCAGTTCTTC. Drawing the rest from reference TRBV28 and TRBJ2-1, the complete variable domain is DVKVTQSSRYLVKRTGEKVFLECVQDMDHENMFWYRQDPGLGLRLIYFSYDVKMKEKGDIPEGYSVSREKKERFSLILESASTNQTSMYLCASSLPSRGKQFFGPGTRLTVL.